This T cell receptor beta chain was identified in a study of cytomegalovirus exposure and HLA in healthy donors. Whole-study context: Caucasian-associated ancestry cluster membership applied to about 83% of nearly 400 genotyped donors.

The PCR employed 60 Vbeta primers together with 13 Jbeta primers. Only in-frame clones appear in the TCRdb table, and some are missing; sequencing was by immunoSEQ multiplex PCR. Of 75,000 to 100,000 clones in the sample, approximately 7.6% were seen once. Notes on this clone: Antigen: not known.

Per the germline V gene, CDR1 is SGHNT and CDR2 is YENEEA. Trimming removed 1 base from V and 5 bases from J, with 12 bases in between. The CDR3 spans 15 residues. Broader study findings: Most of the CMV-associated TCR beta chains (in a later analysis) appeared to be HLA-restricted. Analysis performed later found roughly 17,000 TCR beta sequences associated with HLA alleles at 0.05 false discovery rate. Analysis was carried out at a later point, and it linked a missense DCLRE1C variant to TCR beta V- and J-gene trimming.

V usage is TRBV11-3 and J usage is TRBJ1-5; the D is unclear. Sequencing was carried out using PBMCs. The TCR comes from a man aged 50 or older in good health and CMV-seronegative. The CDR3 loop is CASSLVFPEDQPQHF. CDR3 sequence (DNA): TGTGCCAGCAGCTTAGTGTTTCCAGAGGATCAGCCCCAGCATTTT.